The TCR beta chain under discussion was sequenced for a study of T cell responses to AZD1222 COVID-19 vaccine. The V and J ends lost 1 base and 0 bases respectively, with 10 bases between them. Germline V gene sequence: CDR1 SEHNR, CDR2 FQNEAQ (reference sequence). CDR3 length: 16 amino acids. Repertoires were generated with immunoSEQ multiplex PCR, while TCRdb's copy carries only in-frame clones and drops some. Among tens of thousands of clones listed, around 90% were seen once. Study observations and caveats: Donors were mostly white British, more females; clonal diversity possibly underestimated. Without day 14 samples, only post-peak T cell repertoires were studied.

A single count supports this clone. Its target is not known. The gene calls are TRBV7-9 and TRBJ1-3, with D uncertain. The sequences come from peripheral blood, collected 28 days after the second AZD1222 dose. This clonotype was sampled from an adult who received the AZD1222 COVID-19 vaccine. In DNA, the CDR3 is TGTGCCAGCAGCTTAGTGGACCCCAACTCTGGAAACACCATATATTTT. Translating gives CASSLVDPNSGNTIYF.